This TCR beta chain was identified during a study of identical twins. V lost 3 bases to trimming and J lost 4 bases; unmatched junction nucleotides: 10. CDR1 and CDR2 from the germline V gene are DFQATT and SNEGSKA (reference sequence). This CDR3 is 16 amino acids long. TCRdb reprocessed the 5' RACE reads with MiXCR, giving one entry per CDR3 protein. The top ten hold 0.8% to 1% of the sample, which has about 520,000 distinct CDR3 sequences, about 20% seen once. This clonotype was seen at least ten times. Its antigen is unknown. Study results and limitations: Out-of-frame beta sequences exhibited a weaker degree of excess twin sharing.

The data also belong to a second study, concerning T cells expressing NK-cell markers.

The receptor was derived from a woman younger than 30 in good health. Sequenced input: CD4+ T cells sorted from blood. The rearrangement links TRBV20-1 to TRBJ2-7; 12 bases agree with TRBD2. CDR3 sequence reads: CSASPTSGRNRYEQYF. For the CDR3, the DNA is TGCAGTGCTAGTCCAACTAGCGGGAGGAACCGTTACGAGCAGTACTTC.